This is a list of T cell receptor beta chains from one sample in a study of T cells in pancreatic ductal adenocarcinoma. Repertoires were generated with immunoSEQ multiplex PCR, while TCRdb's copy carries only in-frame clones and drops some. The sample lists roughly 100,000 clones; about 95% were seen once. The sample taken for sequencing was PBMCs. All receptors come from a human donor with pancreatic ductal adenocarcinoma. CDR3s include the opening cysteine and the closing phenylalanine or tryptophan. The D gene is left open where the match is weak. The size entry is marked missing in some rows and otherwise reads once, few, many or a size class.

d_call,cdr3_length,j_call,v_call,clone_size,cdr3_nt,cdr3_aa
TRBD2,16,TRBJ2-1,TRBV28,once,TGTGCCAGCAGCAAACCTAGCGGGAGAGGATGGAATGAGCAGTTCTTC,CASSKPSGRGWNEQFF
TRBD1,16,TRBJ2-1,TRBV10-3,.,TGTGCCATCAGTGAAAGGGGGACAGGGGGGGCCAATGAGCAGTTCTTC,CAISERGTGGANEQFF
.,16,TRBJ2-1,TRBV7-2,few,TGTGCCAGCAGCTTATCGTGGGGGAGCGGGTACAATGAGCAGTTCTTC,CASSLSWGSGYNEQFF
.,15,TRBJ2-5,TRBV29-1,.,TGCAGCGTTGAAAATTCCTGGCTCCGCTTAGAGACCCAGTACTTC,CSVENSWLRLETQYF
.,15,TRBJ2-1,TRBV9,.,TGTGCCAGCAGCACAACAGGGTTGGATTTCGATGAGCAGTTCTTC,CASSTTGLDFDEQFF
.,15,TRBJ2-5,TRBV10-3,.,TGTGCCATCAGTTCCTCAGGGGTTTCTGGGGAGACCCAGTACTTC,CAISSSGVSGETQYF
TRBD1,13,TRBJ2-2,TRBV5-1,.,TGCGCCAGCTTCCAGGGGGACACCGGGGAGCTGTTTTTT,CASFQGDTGELFF
TRBD1,15,TRBJ2-1,TRBV15,.,TGTGCCACCAGCAGACCGGGACAGGGAGGCAATGAGCAGTTCTTC,CATSRPGQGGNEQFF
.,15,TRBJ2-7,TRBV7-2,.,TGTGCCAGCAGCTTAGTTGGCGGAAGCTCCTACGAGCAGTACTTC,CASSLVGGSSYEQYF
TRBD1,18,TRBJ1-5,TRBV28,.,TGTGCCAGCGGGGATAAACAGGGGGCCTCTGATAGCAATCAGCCCCAGCATTTT,CASGDKQGASDSNQPQHF
TRBD1,18,TRBJ2-1,TRBV10-3,.,TGTGCCATCAGGGCCTCAACACAACAGGGGACCACCTACAATGAGCAGTTCTTC,CAIRASTQQGTTYNEQFF
.,15,TRBJ2-3,TRBV18,.,TGTGCCAGCTCACCACCAGGGGACACCACAGATACGCAGTATTTT,CASSPPGDTTDTQYF
TRBD2,13,TRBJ2-1,TRBV29-1,.,TGCAGCGTTGAGGGGGGGACCTACAATGAGCAGTTCTTC,CSVEGGTYNEQFF
TRBD2,16,TRBJ2-7,TRBV7-3,.,TGTGCCAGCAGCTTAACTTCGACTAGCGGCTCCTACGAGCAGTACTTC,CASSLTSTSGSYEQYF
.,15,TRBJ2-1,TRBV15,.,TGTGCCACCAGCACTGCCCCGGGAGTATACAATGAGCAGTTCTTC,CATSTAPGVYNEQFF
TRBD2,15,TRBJ2-5,TRBV5-1,.,TGCGCCAGCTCGCCGGGGGGTTTATCCGGAGAGACCCAGTACTTC,CASSPGGLSGETQYF
TRBD1,12,TRBJ1-2,TRBV6-5,.,TGTGCCAGCAGGGGACAGAACTATGGCTACACCTTC,CASRGQNYGYTF
.,12,TRBJ1-1,TRBV10-2,.,TGCGCCAGCAGTGAGTCCCGATCCGAGGCTTTCTTT,CASSESRSEAFF
.,16,TRBJ2-3,TRBV7-9,.,TGTGCCAGCATCACTGCCCGGGGTGGAATGGAAGATACGCAGTATTTT,CASITARGGMEDTQYF
.,12,TRBJ2-5,TRBV5-1,.,TGCGCCAGCAGCTCAGGCCAACAGACCCAGTACTTC,CASSSGQQTQYF
.,12,TRBJ2-5,TRBV7-9,.,TGTGCCAGCACAGCCCGGGAAGAGACCCAGTACTTC,CASTAREETQYF
TRBD2,15,TRBJ2-7,TRBV7-2,.,TGTGCCAGCAGCTTAGCTGCGGGAGGACCCTACGAGCAGTACTTC,CASSLAAGGPYEQYF
.,12,TRBJ1-5,TRBV28,.,TGTGCCAGCAGTTTGGGGGGTAGATCCCAGCATTTT,CASSLGGRSQHF
TRBD1,17,TRBJ1-1,TRBV5-5,.,TGTGCCAGCAGCTCCGGGACAGGCCCGGGTCAGGGGATTAAAGCTTTCTTT,CASSSGTGPGQGIKAFF